The clone carrying this T cell receptor beta chain was recorded a few times. What it binds is unknown. This entry comes from a study of human T cells and chemical hapten exposure. In the study overall: Slight volume differences across pooled libraries mainly accounted for varying per-sample TCR yields.

Using its own MiXCR run on the RACE reads, TCRdb lists one record per CDR3 protein. The data show 50,000 or so distinct CDR3 sequences, 8% to 10% seen once. Study-level results: Because all patients had alopecia, their immune responses might differ from healthy ones. Clustering by CDR3 similarity yielded significantly more large clusters from expanded TCRs than controls. Sensitizing to DPC left TCRs with a frequency above 1 in 1000 unaltered.

Time point indicated: patch test 3, about 24 weeks after DPC sensitization. The treatment is: therapeutic diphenylcyclopropenone sensitization with weekly scalp DPC. This material consisted of whole blood, taken in connection with sensitization to the hapten diphenylcyclopropenone (DPC). The sequence was obtained from a woman between 40 and 55 years old with alopecia areata. Some clones in this sample may be carry-over from other donors' samples.

CDR3 region: CASSPGQVPYEQYF. The CDR3, as DNA: TGTGCCAGCTCACCGGGACAGGTCCCCTACGAGCAGTACTTC. This chain uses TRBV18 with TRBJ2-7; 8 bases agree with TRBD1. The CDR3 length is 14 residues. V lost 3 bases to trimming and J lost 2 bases; unmatched junction nucleotides: 3. Germline CDR1 and CDR2: KGHSH and LQKENI. The variable domain in full, with the rest retrieved from reference TRBV18 and TRBJ2-7, is NAGVMQNPRHLVRRRGQEARLRCSPMKGHSHVYWYRQLPEEGLKFMVYLQKENIIDESGMPKERFSAEFPKEGPSILRIQQVVRGDSAAYFCASSPGQVPYEQYFGPGTRLTVT.